The 26 T cell receptor beta chains below all came from one sample that was sequenced in a study of blood T cells in healthy people across ages. Using a J-beta primer mix together with a sample-barcoded 5' primer, a second PCR was run for roughly 6 to 12 cycles. TCRdb reprocessed the 5' RACE reads via MiXCR and lists one record per CDR3 protein. Found here are roughly 1.9 million distinct CDR3 sequences, 30% to 40% of them singletons; the top ten hold more than 20%. Sequencing was performed on blood. Every receptor here comes from a human donor in good health.

This clonotype was seen a handful of times. This rearrangement joins TRBV24-1 to TRBJ2-7, with a weak D call TRBD2 (6 bases). Germline CDR1 and CDR2: KGHDR and SFDVKD. This CDR3 is 17 amino acids long. V was trimmed by 1 base and J by 5 bases, leaving 20 bases between them. The CDR3 DNA reads TGTGCCACCAGTGATTTAGTTCGGTTTTGTGGGGAGGACGAGCAGTACTTC. Encoded protein: CATSDLVRFCGEDEQYF.

J is TRBJ1-4 and V is TRBV7-8; D uncertain. CDR1 and CDR2 (germline): SGHVS, FQNEAQ. The CDR3 totals 16 residues. The V and J ends lost 1 base and 8 bases respectively, with 17 bases between them. The chain's CDR3 is CASSLDYGNPGEKLFF. The CDR3 bases are TGTGCCAGCAGCTTAGATTACGGCAACCCGGGGGAAAAACTGTTTTTT.

This clonotype appeared once. The chain employs TRBV7-2 and TRBJ2-4; D is uncertain. Germline CDR1 is SGHTA and CDR2 is FQGNSA. Trimming left V 1 base short and J 8 bases short, with 9 bases between. The CDR3 covers 13 residues. CDR3 DNA: TGTGCCAGCAGCTTAGACCTCCAAGACATTCAGTACTTC. This sequence encodes CASSLDLQDIQYF.

The genes are TRBV4-3 and TRBJ1-2; unclear D gene. The CDR3 is 14 amino acids. Germline V gives CDR1 LGHNA, CDR2 YSLEER. Trimming took 1 base from V and 4 from J, leaving 10 bases between them. The CDR3 DNA reads TGCGCCAGCAGCCAAGTTCAGGAATTCTATGGCTACACCTTC. This encodes CASSQVQEFYGYTF.

The sample holds a few counts of this clonotype. The chain links TRBV28 to TRBJ1-2; D is unresolved. The CDR3 runs 14 residues. The germline gives CDR1 MDHEN, CDR2 SYDVKM. The V and J ends lost 6 bases and 6 bases respectively, with 17 bases between them. CDR3 sequence (DNA): TGTGCCAGCAGCCTACAAGGAAGTCAAAATGGCTACACCTTC. Amino acid sequence: CASSLQGSQNGYTF.

The sample holds a few counts of this clonotype. The chain combines TRBV28 with TRBJ2-2, with a weak D call TRBD2 (5 bases). CDR1 MDHEN and CDR2 SYDVKM come from the germline V gene. This CDR3 is built from 13 residues. V was shortened by 7 bases and J by 4 bases, with 10 bases between the two germline ends. The CDR3 coding sequence is TGTGCCAGCAACCCTAGCAGCACCGGGGAGCTGTTTTTT. Translation gives CASNPSSTGELFF.

The chain employs TRBV7-9 and TRBJ2-1; D remains unclear. V gave up 5 bases and J gave up 1 base, with 18 bases separating them. This CDR3 region has 17 residues. The germline CDR1 and CDR2 sequences are SEHNR and FQNEAQ (reference sequence). CDR3 sequence reads: CASSPLAWSQSYNEQFF. CDR3 in DNA: TGTGCCAGCAGCCCCCTGGCGTGGAGCCAATCCTACAATGAGCAGTTCTTC.

V usage is TRBV29-1 and J usage is TRBJ2-5; D possibly corresponds to TRBD1 (5 bases). The J call may be wrong; the DNA end is better matched by TRBJ2-7. Germline CDR1 SQVTM, CDR2 ANQGSEA. There are 14 residues in the CDR3. The CDR3 region is CSVGFSALGDEQYF. CDR3 DNA: TGCAGCGTTGGGTTTTCGGCTTTAGGGGACGAGCAGTACTTC.

The rearrangement links TRBV9 to TRBJ1-5; 8 bases agree with TRBD1. There are 14 residues in the CDR3. Losses at the gene ends were 4 bases for V and 9 bases for J; bases not matched to a gene: 9. In germline, CDR1 is SGDLS, CDR2 YYNGEE. The CDR3: CASSLGQGMWPQHF. As DNA, the CDR3 is TGTGCCAGCAGCCTCGGACAGGGCATGTGGCCCCAGCATTTT. The full variable domain, with the rest looked up from reference TRBV9 and TRBJ1-5, is DSGVTQTPKHLITATGQRVTLRCSPRSGDLSVYWYQQSLDQGLQFLIQYYNGEERAKGNILERFSAQQFPDLHSELNLSSLELGDSALYFCASSLGQGMWPQHFGDGTRLSIL.

The chain recombines TRBV28 with TRBJ1-1, with D tentatively TRBD1 (6 bases). Trimming removed 10 bases at V and 4 bases at J, with 19 bases between. Germline V gene sequence: CDR1 MDHEN, CDR2 SYDVKM. The CDR3 covers 14 residues. The CDR3 reads CATENGGGGTEAFF. CDR3 in DNA: TGTGCCACGGAGAATGGGGGGGGCGGCACTGAAGCTTTCTTT.

The J gene is TRBJ1-5, the V gene TRBV12-3 or TRBV12-4, with unresolved D. The CDR3 is made up of 13 amino acids. The germline V and J ends were trimmed by 3 bases and 9 bases, with 12 bases remaining between them. Here the CDR3 DNA reads TGTGCCAGCAGTTTGAAAGGGTTCGGGCCCCAGCATTTT. It is translated as CASSLKGFGPQHF.

Details on this clonotype: An end of the junction differs from the germline gene, which may be a read error. The CDR3 coding sequence is TGTGCCGGCAGCGCTCTTGGGGGGGGCTATGGCTACACCTTC. Translated, it gives CAGSALGGGYGYTF. The chain uses TRBV13 and TRBJ1-2; tentative D call: TRBD1 (5 bases). The CDR3 is made up of 14 amino acids. The germline CDR1 and CDR2 sequences are PRHDT and FYEKMQ (reference sequence).

This clonotype has more than one count but fewer than ten. The chain uses TRBV7-3 and TRBJ1-1, with D tentatively TRBD1 (5 bases). The CDR3 has 15 amino acids. V was pared by 0 bases and J by 9 bases, with 17 bases between. Germline CDR1 reads SGHTA; CDR2 reads FQGTGA. The CDR3: CASSLTAGQGWQAFF. The CDR3 region has the DNA TGTGCCAGCAGCTTAACGGCCGGGCAGGGTTGGCAAGCTTTCTTT.

The table lists this clonotype with many counts. V and J are TRBV10-3 and TRBJ1-2; a possible D gene is TRBD1 (6 bases). The V end lost 2 bases, the J end lost 4 bases, and 14 bases lay between the germline ends. The CDR3 extends over 15 amino acids. Germline CDR1 and CDR2: ENHRY and SYGVKD. This chain's CDR3 is CAISEVQGRFYGYTF. In nucleotides, the CDR3 is TGTGCCATCAGTGAGGTACAGGGACGCTTCTATGGCTACACCTTC.

V and J are TRBV4-1 and TRBJ2-5; TRBD2 aligns across 11 bases. Germline CDR1 MGHRA, CDR2 YSYEKL. The V gene end was trimmed by 3 bases and the J gene end by 4 bases; junction bases not matched to a gene: 7. This CDR3 comprises 16 residues. The CDR3 here is CASSHLLAGGGETQYF. In nucleotides, the CDR3 is TGCGCCAGCAGCCACCTTCTAGCGGGGGGCGGAGAGACCCAGTACTTC.

This clonotype was found a few times. The chain uses TRBV29-1 and TRBJ1-2, with unresolved D. This CDR3 comprises 13 residues. V lost 4 bases and J lost 6, with 15 bases in between. Per the germline V gene, CDR1 is SQVTM and CDR2 is ANQGSEA. The CDR3: CSVGQTGSDGYTF. In nucleotides, the CDR3 is TGCAGCGTTGGCCAGACTGGGTCTGATGGCTACACCTTC.

J is TRBJ2-5 and V is TRBV24-1; D gene unclear. CDR1 is KGHDR and CDR2 is SFDVKD in the germline V gene. V lost 1 base and J lost 3, with 8 bases in between. This CDR3 has 14 amino acids. The CDR3 here is CATSDLADEETQYF. DNA for the CDR3: TGTGCCACCAGTGATTTAGCTGACGAAGAGACCCAGTACTTC.

The J gene is TRBJ1-2, the V gene TRBV21-1. TRBV21-1 is annotated as a pseudogene. The CDR3 is 14 residues long. CDR3 amino acids: CASSKRGRHYGYTF. The CDR3 bases are TGTGCCAGCAGTAAAAGGGGAAGGCACTATGGCTACACCTTC.

This clonotype came up a few times. The gene calls are TRBV7-9 and TRBJ2-3; no reliable D call. The CDR3 spans 15 residues. CDR1 and CDR2 (germline): SEHNR, FQNEAQ (reference sequence). V lost 0 bases to trimming and J lost 5 bases, with 12 bases between them. CDR3 residues: CASSLAGKLGDTQYF. CDR3 nucleotide sequence: TGTGCCAGCAGCTTAGCAGGGAAGCTTGGAGATACGCAGTATTTT. Variable domain in full (rest from reference TRBV7-9 and TRBJ2-3): DTGVSQNPRHKITKRGQNVTFRCDPISEHNRLYWYRQTLGQGPEFLTYFQNEAQLEKSRLLSDRFSAERPKGSFSTLEIQRTEQGDSAMYLCASSLAGKLGDTQYFGPGTRLTVL.

The table lists this clonotype with a few counts. The chain uses TRBV10-3 and TRBJ2-6, with 8 bases lining up with TRBD2. Trimming cost V 0 bases and J 2 bases; bases outside gene matches: 12. The germline CDR1 and CDR2 sequences are ENHRY and SYGVKD. The length of the CDR3 is 20 residues. CDR3 nucleotides: TGTGCCATCAGTGAGTCCGCGGGGGGTTCCGCGCGTACTGGGGCCAACGTCCTGACTTTC. Residues: CAISESAGGSARTGANVLTF.

A note on this clonotype: Germline and junction disagree at one end, which may indicate a read error. V gene TRBV29-1 combines with J gene TRBJ2-1; no clear D gene. Germline lookup yields CDR1 SQVTM and CDR2 ANQGSEA. The CDR3 contains 11 residues. The CDR3, as DNA: TGCAGCGTTGAATGGGGTTATGAGCGGTTCTTC. Its translation is CSVEWGYERFF.

This chain links TRBV3-1 with TRBJ2-6; unclear D gene. Looked up from germline, CDR1 is LGHDT and CDR2 is YNNKEL (reference sequence). This CDR3 spans 16 amino acids. Trimming pared 4 bases from V and 0 bases from J, leaving 10 bases between. The CDR3 nucleotides read TGTGCCAGCAGCCGCCCTTTGAGCTCTGGGGCCAACGTCCTGACTTTC. Translated, it gives CASSRPLSSGANVLTF.

The chain recombines TRBV18 with TRBJ2-6, with D hard to call. V was pared by 5 bases and J by 4 bases, with 21 bases between. Germline V gene lookup returns CDR1 KGHSH and CDR2 LQKENI. CDR3 length: 18 residues. The CDR3 here is CASSTAPKGVSGANVLTF. CDR3 coding DNA: TGTGCCAGCTCAACCGCCCCAAAAGGAGTCTCCGGGGCCAACGTCCTGACTTTC.

This clonotype has just a few counts. This chain links TRBV18 with TRBJ2-1; unclear D gene. The CDR3 has 15 residues. The ends were cut back, 3 bases at V and 0 bases at J, with 9 bases in the middle. Germline loops: CDR1 KGHSH, CDR2 LQKENI. CDR3 sequence (DNA): TGTGCCAGCTCACCCGGGTCTAACTCCTACAATGAGCAGTTCTTC. This gives the protein CASSPGSNSYNEQFF.

Points on this clonotype: The junction differs from germline at one of its ends, possibly a read error. The J gene is TRBJ1-2, the V gene TRBV7-9; D unresolved. Germline V gene sequence: CDR1 SEHNR, CDR2 FQNEAQ (reference sequence). This CDR3 comprises 14 residues. The CDR3 DNA follows: TGTGCCAGCAGCTTAGATCTTTTATTCTATGGTTACACCTTC. It encodes CASSLDLLFYGYTF.

This sequence joins TRBV7-9 and TRBJ1-4; 7 bases agree with TRBD1. Germline V lookup: CDR1 SEHNR, CDR2 FQNEAQ (reference sequence). The V segment lost 6 bases and the J segment 6 bases; nucleotides outside the gene matches: 10. This CDR3 is 15 amino acids long. CDR3 coding DNA: TGTGCCAGCAGTTATCGACAGGGCGTGGATGAAAAACTGTTTTTT. As protein: CASSYRQGVDEKLFF.